These 26 T cell receptor beta chains originate from one sample sequenced in a study of T cell repertoires in cytomegalovirus infection. Using its own MiXCR run on the reads, TCRdb lists one record per CDR3 protein. The table lists hundreds of thousands of distinct CDR3 sequences, approximately 46% of them singletons, with approximately 40% in the top ten. These receptors have no identified antigens. This specimen was cultured PBMCs, taken from culture after CMV antigen stimulation. Source of these receptors: a human donor in good health (CMV status not recorded). Some clones in this sample may be carry-over from other donors' samples.

The chain is built from TRBV2 and TRBJ1-5; D gene uncertain. Trimming removed 7 bases at V and 5 bases at J, with 12 bases between. The germline CDR1 and CDR2 sequences are SNHLY and FYNNEI. This CDR3 is built from 13 residues. The CDR3 nucleotides read TGTGCCAGCAAGAGCCTACTGGATCAGCCCCAGCATTTT. This sequence encodes CASKSLLDQPQHF. The entire variable domain, with the rest obtained from reference TRBV2 and TRBJ1-5, is as follows: EPEVTQTPSHQVTQMGQEVILRCVPISNHLYFYWYRQILGQKVEFLVSFYNNEISEKSEIFDDQFSVERPDGSNFTLKIRSTKLEDSAMYFCASKSLLDQPQHFGDGTRLSIL.

This clonotype was observed a handful of times. The rearrangement uses TRBV7-3 and TRBJ2-1, with D perhaps matching TRBD2 (6 bases). Germline V gene lookup returns CDR1 SGHTA and CDR2 FQGTGA. The V end lost 5 bases, the J end lost 8 bases, and 16 bases lay between the germline ends. The CDR3 loop spans 14 amino acids. DNA for the CDR3: TGTGCCAGCAGCCATGAGACTAGGTTTTATGAGCAGTTCTTC. Its translation: CASSHETRFYEQFF.

This clonotype was seen only a few times. The V and J genes are TRBV5-4 and TRBJ2-3, with no clear D. Between the trimmed V and J ends, which lost 5 bases and 4 bases, there was a span of 14 bases. Germline CDR1 is SGHNT and CDR2 is YYREEE (reference sequence). CDR3 size: 14 residues. The CDR3 nucleotides are TGTGCCAGCAGGCGGTTTGGACGGCCAGATACGCAGTATTTT. Protein sequence: CASRRFGRPDTQYF.

V gene TRBV7-6 combines with J gene TRBJ1-1; no clear D gene. The CDR3 consists of 12 residues. Trimming cost V 4 bases and J 8 bases, with 11 bases left between them. Germline V gene sequence: CDR1 SGHVS, CDR2 FNYEAQ. CDR3 nucleotides: TGTGCCAGCAGCTCCCGACCCGGGGAAGCTTTCTTT. It yields the protein CASSSRPGEAFF.

V usage is TRBV10-3 and J usage is TRBJ2-1; TRBD2 matches at 14 bases. This CDR3 has 14 amino acids. Germline loops: CDR1 ENHRY, CDR2 SYGVKD. With V trimmed by 10 bases and J by 9 bases, 8 bases remained unmatched. The CDR3 protein is CATGTSGSLGEQFF. CDR3 nucleotide sequence: TGTGCCACCGGGACTAGCGGGAGTCTCGGTGAGCAGTTCTTC.

This sequence joins TRBV28 and TRBJ2-5; D tentatively reads TRBD1 or TRBD2 (5 bases each). Germline CDR1 and CDR2: MDHEN and SYDVKM. This CDR3 has 15 residues. V was shortened by 6 bases and J by 4 bases, with 18 bases between the two germline ends. The CDR3 protein is CASRDQGRAGETQYF. In nucleotides, the CDR3 is TGTGCCAGCAGAGATCAGGGACGCGCGGGAGAGACCCAGTACTTC.

V gene TRBV7-9 combines with J gene TRBJ1-1; D not resolved. V was cut by 6 bases and J by 0 bases, with 5 bases left in between. The CDR3 loop spans 12 amino acids. Germline-derived CDR1 and CDR2 are SEHNR and FQNEAQ (reference sequence). CDR3 amino acids: CASRSMNTEAFF. CDR3 DNA: TGTGCCAGCAGGTCCATGAACACTGAAGCTTTCTTT.

This chain links TRBV6-2 or TRBV6-3 with TRBJ2-7; maybe TRBD2 (5 bases). This CDR3 spans 15 amino acids. With 2 bases removed from V and 3 bases from J, the gap between germline ends came to 14 bases. Germline V gene sequence: CDR1 MNHEY, CDR2 SVGEGT. CDR3 in amino acids: CASSYAGVSNYEQYF. The CDR3 region has the DNA TGTGCCAGCAGTTACGCCGGGGTAAGCAACTACGAGCAGTACTTC.

This clonotype was recorded a few times. CDR3 bases: TGTGCCAGCAGCTTAGTGGACAGGGGGCGCAATGAGCAGTTCTTC. It is translated as CASSLVDRGRNEQFF. The chain recombines TRBV7-4 with TRBJ2-1, with 11 nucleotides matching TRBD1. CDR3 length: 15 residues. V gave up 1 base and J gave up 6 bases; unmatched junction bases: 2. Germline CDR1 reads SGHVT; CDR2 reads SQSDAQ.

The chain employs TRBV15 and TRBJ1-6; possibly TRBD1 for D (5 bases). The CDR3 runs 17 residues. Germline CDR1 is LNHNV and CDR2 is YYDKDF (reference sequence). V was pared by 0 bases and J by 3 bases, with 12 bases between. CDR3 bases: TGTGCCACCAGCAGAGATCGAGGCCAGGGCTATAATTCACCCCTCCACTTT. Its translation: CATSRDRGQGYNSPLHF.

CDR3 coding DNA: TGCAGTGCTATCTCAAACGAAGGAAACACCATATATTTT. Its protein product is CSAISNEGNTIYF. V gene TRBV20-1 combines with J gene TRBJ1-3; D is unclear. This CDR3 region has 13 residues. Germline values: CDR1 DFQATT, CDR2 SNEGSKA (reference sequence). V was shortened by 4 bases and J by 4 bases, with 11 bases between the two germline ends.

This clonotype has more than one count but fewer than ten. The chain links TRBV15 to TRBJ1-4, with a tentative D call TRBD1 (6 bases). The CDR3 runs to 14 residues. The V gene's germline CDR1 is LNHNV and CDR2 YYDKDF (reference sequence). Trimming left V 0 bases short and J 6 bases short, with 8 bases between. The CDR3, as DNA: TGTGCCACCAGCAGAGAAAGACAGGATGAAAAACTGTTTTTT. Protein: CATSRERQDEKLFF.

The count of this clonotype is one. The rearrangement joins TRBV5-4 to TRBJ2-4; 11 positions agree with TRBD2. The CDR3 is made up of 15 amino acids. CDR1 is SGHNT and CDR2 is YYREEE in the germline V gene (reference sequence). V trimming: 4 bases; J trimming: 8 bases; junction bases outside the gene matches: 8. The CDR3 reads CASSATSGRKHIQYF. The CDR3 nucleotides are TGTGCCAGCAGCGCAACTAGCGGGAGAAAGCACATTCAGTACTTC.

The chain has TRBV28 and TRBJ1-5; no reliable D call. The CDR3 is 15 amino acids. The germline V and J ends were trimmed by 6 bases and 4 bases, with 16 bases remaining between them. Germline-derived CDR1 and CDR2 are MDHEN and SYDVKM. CDR3 DNA sequence: TGTGCCAGCAGCCATGGATGGGGAAAGAATCAGCCCCAGCATTTT. Residues: CASSHGWGKNQPQHF.

This clonotype has only one observation. The rearrangement links TRBV20-1 to TRBJ1-5, with 11 bases that match TRBD1. The CDR3 sequence is 17 residues long. Trimming took 2 bases from V and 1 from J; bases not matched to a gene: 7. The germline V gene has CDR1 DFQATT and CDR2 SNEGSKA (reference sequence). CDR3 sequence: CSARTGTGGTSNQPQHF. The CDR3 DNA is TGCAGTGCTAGAACTGGGACAGGGGGAACGAGCAATCAGCCCCAGCATTTT.

The V and J genes are TRBV4-1 and TRBJ2-1, with D maybe TRBD2 (6 bases). Trimming shortened V by 0 bases and J by 7 bases, and 19 bases separated the two germline ends. This CDR3 has 17 amino acids. Germline V lookup: CDR1 MGHRA, CDR2 YSYEKL. CDR3 sequence reads: CASSQEGPGEGPNEQFF. In nucleotides, the CDR3 is TGCGCCAGCAGCCAAGAGGGACCGGGAGAAGGTCCGAATGAGCAGTTCTTC.

The sample holds many counts of this clonotype. The chain links TRBV7-8 to TRBJ1-4; 7 nucleotides line up with TRBD1. This CDR3 contains 15 residues. J was trimmed by 3 bases and V by 5 bases; bases with no gene match: 6. Germline CDR1 and CDR2: SGHVS and FQNEAQ. CDR3 protein: CASSKGQRPNEKLFF. In nucleotides, the CDR3 is TGTGCCAGCAGCAAGGGACAGCGCCCTAATGAAAAACTGTTTTTT.

On this clonotype itself: An end of the junction differs from the germline gene, which may be a read error. This sequence joins TRBV6-6 and TRBJ2-1; possibly TRBD2 for D (5 bases). The CDR3 is 16 residues long. Germline CDR1 MNHNY, CDR2 SVGAGI (reference sequence). CDR3 in amino acids: CASSYYGWTDTSEQFF. Written as DNA, the CDR3 is TGTGCCAGCAGCTACTACGGCTGGACTGATACCAGTGAGCAGTTCTTC.

This chain uses TRBV27 with TRBJ1-6, with D unresolved. Deletions cut 3 bases from V and 14 bases from J, with 14 bases between. From germline, CDR1 is MNHEY and CDR2 SMNVEV (reference sequence). CDR3 length: 13 residues. The CDR3 loop reads CASSLFRVSTLHF. The CDR3 DNA is TGTGCCAGCAGTTTGTTCCGGGTATCAACCCTCCACTTT.

The J gene is TRBJ2-1, the V gene TRBV6-2 or TRBV6-3, with TRBD1 matching over 9 bases. CDR3 length: 15 residues. J gave up 6 bases and V 5 bases, and 8 bases lay outside the gene matches. Germline-derived CDR1 and CDR2 are MNHEY and SVGEGT. DNA for the CDR3: TGTGCCAGCAGTCCCGGGACAGGGAGGCGCAATGAGCAGTTCTTC. Translation gives CASSPGTGRRNEQFF.

The rearrangement joins TRBV12-3 or TRBV12-4 to TRBJ1-5; D is undetermined. This CDR3 spans 15 amino acids. With 5 bases removed from V and 5 bases from J, the gap between germline ends came to 16 bases. CDR3 sequence (DNA): TGTGCCAGCAGTCCTGACTCGGGAAAATATCAGCCCCAGCATTTT. It encodes CASSPDSGKYQPQHF.

The J gene is TRBJ2-7, the V gene TRBV27; TRBD1 or TRBD2 may be the D gene (5 bases each). The CDR3 sequence is 13 residues long. Trimming stripped 3 bases from V and 2 bases from J, with 8 bases between. Germline values: CDR1 MNHEY, CDR2 SMNVEV (reference sequence). CDR3 in DNA: TGTGCCAGCAGTTTCGGGGCAGCCTACGAGCAGTACTTC. Its protein is CASSFGAAYEQYF.

Only one count was recorded for this clonotype. This CDR3 is CASSERQGATNEKLFF. The DNA of the CDR3 is TGTGCCAGCTCAGAACGACAGGGCGCAACTAATGAAAAACTGTTTTTT. The chain joins TRBV18 to TRBJ1-4, with 7 bases aligning to TRBD1. With 5 bases clipped from V and 0 bases from J, the junction kept 6 bases outside the gene matches. This CDR3 has 16 amino acids. CDR1 is KGHSH and CDR2 is LQKENI in the germline V gene.

This clonotype occurred a few times. This chain uses TRBV7-9 with TRBJ1-1; possibly TRBD1 for D (5 bases). V dropped 5 bases and J dropped 4 bases, with 14 bases sitting between them. Germline CDR1 is SEHNR and CDR2 is FQNEAQ (reference sequence). This CDR3 region has 14 residues. The CDR3 is CASSTPGMGTEAFF. DNA of the CDR3: TGTGCCAGCAGCACGCCAGGGATGGGCACTGAAGCTTTCTTT.

The CDR3 DNA is TGTGCCAGCAGCTTCAGGGCAGGGAAAGAGACCCAGTACTTC. Translation gives CASSFRAGKETQYF. V gene TRBV5-6 combines with J gene TRBJ2-5; tentatively, D is TRBD1 (5 bases). The CDR3 has 14 amino acids. The V gene's germline CDR1 is SGHDT and CDR2 YYEEEE. The V end was cut by 2 bases, the J end by 3 bases, with 11 bases between.

This clonotype showed up just a few times. The genes are TRBV6-2 or TRBV6-3 and TRBJ2-3, with 11 positions matching TRBD2. V lost 3 bases to trimming and J lost 6 bases; unmatched junction nucleotides: 2. The length of the CDR3 is 14 residues. The germline gives CDR1 MNHEY, CDR2 SVGEGT. In DNA, the CDR3 is TGTGCCAGCAGTTATAGCGGGAGGGCGGATACGCAGTATTTT. It specifies CASSYSGRADTQYF.